This T cell receptor (beta chain) was captured in a study of OX40 agonist ivuxolimab in advanced cancers. The method was immunoSEQ multiplex PCR; TCRdb's version includes in-frame clones alone and lacks a portion of them. The sample gives fewer than 85,000 clones, approximately 86% of which show up once; around 1.7% is in the top ten. General study results and limits: Among T cells, CD8+ cells averaged more expanded clones than CD4+ cells. Clonal expansion was seen in CD4+ and CD8+ blood T cells by week 6 at 0.1 to 3.0 mg/kg.

The V and J ends lost 5 bases and 6 bases respectively, with 14 bases between them. Germline loops: CDR1 SGHTA, CDR2 FQGTGA. The CDR3 spans 14 residues. For this clone: The target antigen is unknown.

The receptor was derived from an adult with an advanced solid tumor such as melanoma, head and neck, liver or kidney cancer. The material sequenced was CD4+ or CD8+ T cells sorted from blood, taken in a trial of the OX40 agonist ivuxolimab. The chain employs TRBV7-3 and TRBJ1-5, with D perhaps TRBD1 (5 bases). This chain's CDR3 is CASSVDGGSQPQHF. CDR3 sequence (DNA): TGTGCCAGCAGCGTGGATGGGGGAAGTCAGCCCCAGCATTTT.